The clone carrying this T cell receptor (beta chain) was detected many times. The antigen is not known. TCRdb reanalysed the reads using MiXCR and keeps one entry per CDR3 protein. The sample yields 63,000 or so distinct CDR3 sequences, more than 45% seen once. Germline values: CDR1 SQVTM, CDR2 ANQGSEA. CDR3 length: 13 residues. The junction had 2 bases not matched to a gene; V was cut back by 4 bases and J by 2 bases. This sample is drawn from a study of type 1 regulatory T cells. Study details: T-allo10 is an in vitro-generated, Tr1-enriched CD4 T cell product specific for alloantigen.

Study outcomes and limitations: Compared with non-Tr1 cells, Tr1 cells showed a narrower TCR repertoire.

The receptor was isolated from a human donor in good health. The rearrangement joins TRBV29-1 to TRBJ1-2, with TRBD1 identical over 9 bases. The sequencing sample was made of cultured non-Tr1 T cells, either the whole culture or a sorted T cell fraction (not recorded which). The CDR3 loop is CSVGQGVNYGYTF. The CDR3 bases are TGCAGCGTTGGACAGGGGGTCAACTATGGCTACACCTTC.